One and the same sample provided the 25 T cell receptor beta chains below, sequenced in a study of blood T cell repertoires in COVID-19. Assay: immunoSEQ multiplex PCR; the TCRdb copy retains only in-frame clones and omits some. The top ten hold roughly 0.69% of the sample, which has about 210,000 clones, 80% to 90% seen once. The sample was peripheral blood. These receptors all come from a man aged 40-50 years with acute or convalescent COVID-19.

V usage is TRBV19 and J usage is TRBJ2-5; no definite D call. Trimming left V 7 bases short and J 2 bases short, with 11 bases between. Germline CDR1 and CDR2: LNHDA and SQIVND (reference sequence). CDR3 length equals 13 residues. CDR3: CASTPTSQETQYF. CDR3 DNA: TGTGCCAGTACCCCGACAAGTCAAGAGACCCAGTACTTC.

This chain links TRBV7-2 with TRBJ1-6; 7 nucleotides line up with TRBD1. Germline CDR1 is SGHTA and CDR2 is FQGNSA. The CDR3 is made up of 16 amino acids. V trimming: 2 bases; J trimming: 8 bases; junction bases outside the gene matches: 9. The CDR3 region has the DNA TGTGCCAGCAGCTTACTGGACAGGAGGGGGCATTCACCCCTCCACTTT. The encoded protein is CASSLLDRRGHSPLHF. The full variable domain, with the rest looked up from reference TRBV7-2 and TRBJ1-6, is GAGVSQSPSNKVTEKGKDVELRCDPISGHTALYWYRQSLGQGLEFLIYFQGNSAPDKSGLPSDRFSAERTGGSVSTLTIQRTQQEDSAVYLCASSLLDRRGHSPLHFGNGTRLTVT.

The V and J genes are TRBV13 and TRBJ2-7, with D possibly matching TRBD2 (5 bases). The CDR3 consists of 15 residues. Germline V gene sequence: CDR1 PRHDT, CDR2 FYEKMQ (reference sequence). V was pared by 4 bases and J by 4 bases, with 17 bases between. The chain's CDR3 is CASSSLTGSQYEQYF. The CDR3 nucleotides read TGTGCCAGCAGCTCCTTGACGGGGTCTCAATACGAGCAGTACTTC.

The rearrangement joins TRBV19 to TRBJ2-5; 7 nucleotides line up with TRBD2. J lost 2 bases, V lost 5 bases, and 8 bases had no gene match. There are 15 residues in the CDR3. Germline V gene sequence: CDR1 LNHDA, CDR2 SQIVND (reference sequence). CDR3 residues: CASSLWGGRQETQYF. Here the CDR3 DNA reads TGTGCCAGTAGTTTGTGGGGGGGGAGACAAGAGACCCAGTACTTC.

This clone was observed once. This chain links TRBV27 with TRBJ1-5; D perhaps matches TRBD1 (6 bases). Trimming shortened V by 4 bases and J by 6 bases, and 16 bases separated the two germline ends. The CDR3 is made up of 15 amino acids. CDR1 is MNHEY, CDR2 SMNVEV, per germline (reference sequence). The CDR3 coding sequence is TGTGCCAGCAGTTCCGAGGCAGGGGCCACTCAGCCCCAGCATTTT. Amino acids: CASSSEAGATQPQHF.

CDR3 loop: CASSYVSGYEQYF. CDR3 nucleotides: TGTGCCAGCAGTTACGTTTCAGGGTACGAGCAGTACTTC. The chain combines TRBV6-5 with TRBJ2-7, with D perhaps matching TRBD1 (5 bases). Germline V CDR1 and CDR2: MNHEY, SVGAGI. V lost 2 bases, J lost 4 bases, and 9 bases lay in between. CDR3 length: 13 amino acids.

This clone is a singleton in its sample. V usage is TRBV5-6 and J usage is TRBJ2-5; TRBD2 aligns across 14 bases. The CDR3 extends over 16 amino acids. The J segment lost 3 bases and the V segment lost 4 bases, leaving 5 bases of the junction unmatched. Per germline, CDR1 SGHDT and CDR2 YYEEEE. The CDR3 region is CASSPGTSGGEETQYF. The DNA for the CDR3 is TGTGCCAGCAGCCCAGGGACTAGCGGGGGAGAAGAGACCCAGTACTTC.

The chain recombines TRBV9 with TRBJ2-7; weak D call: TRBD1 (7 bases). Germline lookup yields CDR1 SGDLS and CDR2 YYNGEE. The CDR3 spans 17 residues. V lost 0 bases and J 3 bases, leaving 19 bases between the germline ends. The CDR3, as DNA: TGTGCCAGCAGCGTAGTTCAGGGGGGTATCGTGTACTACGAGCAGTACTTC. Translation gives CASSVVQGGIVYYEQYF.

The chain carries TRBV5-6 and TRBJ2-7, with D maybe TRBD1 (5 bases). The length of the CDR3 is 17 residues. From germline, CDR1 is SGHDT and CDR2 YYEEEE. Between the trimmed V and J ends, which lost 5 bases and 2 bases, there was a span of 23 bases. The CDR3 DNA reads as TGTGCCAGCAGTCTACGACTTGACAGCCAATCCCCCTACGAGCAGTACTTC. Its translation: CASSLRLDSQSPYEQYF.

The chain carries TRBV5-1 and TRBJ1-5; 7 bases map to TRBD1. Germline CDR1 and CDR2: SGHRS and YFSETQ. The V segment lost 5 bases and the J segment 0 bases; nucleotides outside the gene matches: 5. The CDR3 is 15 residues long. The CDR3 reads CASSHQGDSNQPQHF. The CDR3 DNA is TGCGCCAGCAGTCACCAGGGGGATAGCAATCAGCCCCAGCATTTT. Based on the CDR3 plus reference TRBV5-1 and TRBJ1-5, the full variable domain is KAGVTQTPRYLIKTRGQQVTLSCSPISGHRSVSWYQQTPGQGLQFLFEYFSETQRNKGNFPGRFSGRQFSNSRSEMNVSTLELGDSALYLCASSHQGDSNQPQHFGDGTRLSIL.

The J gene is TRBJ2-5, the V gene TRBV4-1; maybe TRBD2 (5 bases). The V end was cut by 0 bases, the J end by 5 bases, with 13 bases between. The V gene's germline CDR1 is MGHRA and CDR2 YSYEKL. The CDR3 is made up of 15 amino acids. This CDR3 reads CASSQDRASYETQYF. Written as DNA, the CDR3 is TGCGCCAGCAGCCAAGATCGGGCTAGCTACGAGACCCAGTACTTC.

The chain is built from TRBV6-5 and TRBJ1-5; tentatively, D is TRBD1 (5 bases). Trimming took 5 bases from V and 5 from J, leaving 13 bases between them. Germline V gene data show CDR1 as MNHEY and CDR2 as SVGAGI. CDR3 size: 14 residues. As DNA, the CDR3 is TGTGCCAGCAGTCCACGGACACGAGATCAGCCCCAGCATTTT. It translates to CASSPRTRDQPQHF.

The gene calls are TRBV7-9 and TRBJ1-2, with unresolved D. V dropped 4 bases and J dropped 4 bases, with 16 bases sitting between them. From germline, CDR1 is SEHNR and CDR2 FQNEAQ (reference sequence). The CDR3 has 15 residues. The CDR3 sequence is CASSSSRYSPYGYTF. The CDR3 DNA reads TGTGCCAGCAGCTCGTCCCGGTATTCCCCCTATGGCTACACCTTC. Based on the CDR3 plus reference TRBV7-9 and TRBJ1-2, the full variable domain is DTGVSQNPRHKITKRGQNVTFRCDPISEHNRLYWYRQTLGQGPEFLTYFQNEAQLEKSRLLSDRFSAERPKGSFSTLEIQRTEQGDSAMYLCASSSSRYSPYGYTFGSGTRLTVV.

The rearrangement links TRBV6-5 to TRBJ1-2; 10 bases are shared with TRBD1. Germline V CDR1 and CDR2: MNHEY, SVGAGI. After removal of 6 bases from V and 1 base from J, the junction contained 5 bases not matched to a gene. The CDR3 sequence is 15 residues long. Here the CDR3 DNA reads TGTGCCAGCAGGGGGACAGGGGCCCTTAACTATGGCTACACCTTC. This gives the protein CASRGTGALNYGYTF.

This CDR3 is CASSLIIYEQFF. CDR3 nucleotides: TGTGCCAGCAGCTTAATAATCTATGAGCAGTTCTTC. V usage is TRBV7-2 and J usage is TRBJ2-1; D gene unclear. Germline CDR1 reads SGHTA; CDR2 reads FQGNSA. This CDR3 has 12 residues. Trimming removed 2 bases at V and 8 bases at J, with 7 bases between. Full variable domain (rest looked up from reference TRBV7-2 and TRBJ2-1): GAGVSQSPSNKVTEKGKDVELRCDPISGHTALYWYRQSLGQGLEFLIYFQGNSAPDKSGLPSDRFSAERTGGSVSTLTIQRTQQEDSAVYLCASSLIIYEQFFGPGTRLTVL.

V gene TRBV28 combines with J gene TRBJ2-5, with 10 bases identical to TRBD1. The CDR3 length is 14 residues. From germline, CDR1 is MDHEN and CDR2 SYDVKM. V shed 5 bases and J 5 bases; nucleotides not matched to a gene: 5. CDR3 in DNA: TGTGCCAGCAGTGGGACAGGGGTTAGGGAGACCCAGTACTTC. Translating it yields CASSGTGVRETQYF.

This chain connects TRBV7-9 to TRBJ2-1; TRBD1 agrees at 9 bases. Germline values: CDR1 SEHNR, CDR2 FQNEAQ (reference sequence). J gave up 7 bases and V 2 bases, and 6 bases lay outside the gene matches. This CDR3 has 15 amino acids. CDR3 sequence: CASSLPQGAQNEQFF. The CDR3 region has the DNA TGTGCCAGCAGCTTACCACAGGGGGCGCAGAATGAGCAGTTCTTC.

The V gene is TRBV5-1, the J gene TRBJ1-1; the match to TRBD1 covers 10 bases. Per germline, CDR1 SGHRS and CDR2 YFSETQ. This CDR3 is built from 12 residues. V was clipped by 7 bases and J by 5 bases; unmatched bases: 2. CDR3 nucleotide sequence: TGCGCCAGCGGGACAGGGGAGACTGAAGCTTTCTTT. It translates to CASGTGETEAFF.

The rearrangement joins TRBV27 to TRBJ2-2; perhaps TRBD2 as D (5 bases). V was trimmed by 2 bases and J by 8 bases, leaving 6 bases between them. This CDR3 has 12 amino acids. From germline, CDR1 is MNHEY and CDR2 SMNVEV (reference sequence). The CDR3 spells CASSLGGGELFF. The CDR3 region has the DNA TGTGCCAGCAGTTTAGGCGGGGGGGAGCTGTTTTTT.

The genes are TRBV6-5 and TRBJ1-5; possibly TRBD1 for D (6 bases). The CDR3 has 14 amino acids. V was clipped by 8 bases and J by 2 bases, with 13 bases between them. Germline-derived CDR1 and CDR2 are MNHEY and SVGAGI. CDR3 protein: CASRNRAGNQPQHF. DNA of the CDR3: TGTGCCAGCCGAAACAGGGCGGGCAATCAGCCCCAGCATTTT.

V and J are TRBV6-6 and TRBJ2-6; the D gene is possibly TRBD1 (5 bases). The V and J ends lost 2 bases and 0 bases respectively, with 8 bases between them. This CDR3 region has 16 residues. CDR1 is MNHNY and CDR2 is SVGAGI in the germline V gene (reference sequence). The CDR3 sequence: CASSYDSDSGANVLTF. For the CDR3, the DNA is TGTGCCAGCAGTTACGACAGCGACTCTGGGGCCAACGTCCTGACTTTC.

The genes are TRBV7-6 and TRBJ2-7; D is perhaps TRBD1 (6 bases). This CDR3 contains 15 residues. Trimming shortened V by 0 bases and J by 6 bases, and 15 bases separated the two germline ends. CDR1 SGHVS and CDR2 FNYEAQ come from the germline V gene. CDR3 region: CASSLAGQGIGEQYF. CDR3 in DNA: TGTGCCAGCAGCTTAGCTGGGCAGGGGATAGGCGAGCAGTACTTC.

The rearrangement links TRBV5-1 to TRBJ2-1; TRBD2 agrees at 8 bases. V gave up 0 bases and J gave up 7 bases; unmatched junction bases: 6. This CDR3 comprises 15 residues. The germline V gene encodes CDR1 SGHRS and CDR2 YFSETQ. The CDR3 loop is CASSLVRGGVNEQFF. The CDR3 DNA is TGCGCCAGCAGCTTGGTCCGGGGGGGTGTAAATGAGCAGTTCTTC.

CDR3 region: CASSQSAATDTQYF. The CDR3 bases are TGTGCCAGCAGCCAAAGCGCGGCCACAGATACGCAGTATTTT. This chain links TRBV3-1 (or the pseudogene TRBV3-2) with TRBJ2-3, with D unresolved. V dropped 2 bases and J dropped 2 bases, with 8 bases sitting between them. Per the germline V gene, CDR1 is LGHDT and CDR2 is YNNKEL (reference sequence). The CDR3 covers 14 residues.

The chain combines TRBV5-1 with TRBJ2-3; 8 bases are a match to TRBD2. V shed 1 base and J 4 bases; nucleotides not matched to a gene: 11. The V gene's germline CDR1 is SGHRS and CDR2 YFSETQ. The CDR3 extends over 17 amino acids. CDR3: CASSLSWGGGIADTQYF. Here the CDR3 DNA reads TGCGCCAGCAGCTTGTCCTGGGGCGGGGGGATAGCAGATACGCAGTATTTT.